This is a list of T cell receptor beta chains from one sample in a study of Ad26.COV2.S vaccination and SARS-CoV-2 variants. Repertoires were generated with immunoSEQ multiplex PCR, while TCRdb's copy carries only in-frame clones and drops some. This sample has fewer than 500,000 clones, with 90% found just once. Sample: peripheral blood, taken in a trial of Ad26.COV2.S vaccine versus placebo. Receptors originate from a person aged 18 to 59 who received the Ad26.COV2.S COVID-19 vaccine or a placebo. Each CDR3 is given with its conserved first and last residue. A D gene is named only where the DNA matches it firmly. Expanded clones are given a class, and other clones once, few, many or no size at all.

size	V	J	D	DNA	CDR3
-	TRBV20-1	TRBJ2-5	-	TGCAGTGCTAGTTATTCCGGGCAAGAGACCCAGTACTTC	CSASYSGQETQYF
-	TRBV7-8	TRBJ1-4	TRBD1	TGTGCCAGCAGGCGGGACAGCGGATCCGAAAAACTGTTTTTT	CASRRDSGSEKLFF
once	TRBV29-1	TRBJ2-1	-	TGCAGCGTTGAAATCAAGGGTTGGGGCTACAATGAGCAGTTCTTC	CSVEIKGWGYNEQFF
-	TRBV7-2	TRBJ2-7	-	TGTGCCAGCAGCTTATCCCAACGTTACGAGCAGTACTTC	CASSLSQRYEQYF
-	TRBV6-5	TRBJ1-2	-	TGTGCCAGCACTCGAGGGCTATGGGGCTACACCTTC	CASTRGLWGYTF
-	TRBV4-1	TRBJ1-5	-	TGCGCCAGCAGCCAAGAGTCGGGGTACGGCAATCAGCCCCAGCATTTT	CASSQESGYGNQPQHF
-	TRBV2	TRBJ2-5	-	TGTGCCAGCAATTATGAGACCCAGTACTTC	CASNYETQYF
-	TRBV27	TRBJ2-1	-	TGTGCCAGCAGTTTATTTGTACCGGGGAGTGGAAGCCACAATGAGCAGTTCTTC	CASSLFVPGSGSHNEQFF
-	TRBV6-2/TRBV6-3	TRBJ2-2	-	TGTGCCAGCAGTGGCCGGTCCCGTAACACCGGGGAGCTGTTTTTT	CASSGRSRNTGELFF
-	TRBV10-3	TRBJ2-5	TRBD2	TGTGCCATCAGTTCGCGGGAGATGGAGACCCAGTACTTC	CAISSREMETQYF
-	TRBV4-1	TRBJ2-7	TRBD2	TGCGCCAGCAGCCAAGATGGGACTAGTTACGAGCAGTACTTC	CASSQDGTSYEQYF
-	TRBV25-1	TRBJ2-7	TRBD2	TGTGCCAGCAGTGATGCGGGGGGAGCCTACGAGCAGTACTTC	CASSDAGGAYEQYF
-	TRBV3-1/TRBV3-2	TRBJ1-1	-	TGTGCCAGCAGCCAAGATCTCAGGGTTACTGAAGCTTTCTTT	CASSQDLRVTEAFF
few	TRBV7-9	TRBJ1-4	-	TGTGCCAGCAGCTTAGGACAGCGGGAAAAACTGTTTTTT	CASSLGQREKLFF
-	TRBV23-1	TRBJ2-2	-	TGCGCCAGCAGTCAATCGAGGGAGCTGTTTTTT	CASSQSRELFF
-	TRBV7-2	TRBJ2-1	TRBD2	TGTGCCAGCAGCTTAGAGCTAGCGGGAGGGGGGTCCTACAATGAGCAGTTCTTC	CASSLELAGGGSYNEQFF
-	TRBV2	TRBJ2-7	TRBD2	TGTGCCAGCACGGGACTAGCGGGAGGGCCCTACGAGCAGTACTTC	CASTGLAGGPYEQYF
-	TRBV5-1	TRBJ2-5	-	TGCGCCAGCAGCCCGGGCTCCATGGAGACCCAGTACTTC	CASSPGSMETQYF